This is a list of T cell receptor beta chains from one sample in a study of cytomegalovirus exposure and HLA in healthy donors. Clones were sequenced by immunoSEQ multiplex PCR, and TCRdb holds only the in-frame ones, with some missing. Among roughly 100,000 clones listed, 60% to 80% were seen once. The sequenced sample consisted of PBMCs. The receptor source for this set is a man aged 35 to 55 in good health and CMV-seronegative. CDR3s include the opening cysteine and the closing phenylalanine or tryptophan. Clone size, where shown, is once, few, many, or a class for clones that have expanded.

V gene: TRBV2
clone size: .
CDR3 protein: CASSDRARGYTF

V gene: TRBV19
clone size: few
CDR3 protein: CASFTGTGHTGELFF

V gene: TRBV5-1
clone size: .
CDR3 protein: CASSHGTGRQEQYF

V gene: TRBV5-6
clone size: .
CDR3 protein: CASSRLDRKDTEAFF

V gene: TRBV7-2
clone size: .
CDR3 protein: CASSLRTSGGEWDTQYF

V gene: TRBV4-1
clone size: .
CDR3 protein: CASSQVYTVYGYTF

V gene: TRBV10-2
clone size: .
CDR3 protein: CASSEGLAIADTQYF

V gene: TRBV6-5
clone size: .
CDR3 protein: CASRYSGTGRGNEQYF

V gene: TRBV7-2
clone size: .
CDR3 protein: CASNNGGSYEQYF

V gene: TRBV5-8
clone size: .
CDR3 protein: CASSTMRGRHEQFF

V gene: TRBV18
clone size: .
CDR3 protein: CASSQGQGGSYEQYF

V gene: TRBV7-2
clone size: once
CDR3 protein: CASSLQRGGVGELFF

V gene: TRBV6-5
clone size: few
CDR3 protein: CASSYDRDTNTEAFF

V gene: TRBV9
clone size: .
CDR3 protein: CASSTRLAGSPDTQYF

V gene: TRBV7-9
clone size: .
CDR3 protein: CASSLVSTGGISGNTIYF

V gene: TRBV10-2
clone size: once
CDR3 protein: CASSESGGLNTEAFF

V gene: TRBV6-5
clone size: .
CDR3 protein: CASTRTGGPEAFF

V gene: TRBV15
clone size: .
CDR3 protein: CATEMDRYTGELFF

V gene: TRBV4-2
clone size: few
CDR3 protein: CASSQEVGGNQPQHF

V gene: TRBV4-1
clone size: .
CDR3 protein: CASSREVASETQYF

V gene: TRBV11-2
clone size: .
CDR3 protein: CASSLEQGASPLHF

V gene: TRBV5-1
clone size: .
CDR3 protein: CASGPGQGPVSQYF

V gene: TRBV10-3
clone size: .
CDR3 protein: CAIREGQGVGYTF

V gene: TRBV2
clone size: once
CDR3 protein: CASKRGGYEQYF

V gene: TRBV6-1
clone size: once
CDR3 protein: CASSDQFSNQPQHF

V gene: TRBV6-1
clone size: .
CDR3 protein: CASHLNNGYTF

V gene: TRBV7-9
clone size: .
CDR3 protein: CASSLGRGNEGYTF

V gene: TRBV18
clone size: .
CDR3 protein: CASSPEDEQFF

V gene: TRBV5-8
clone size: once
CDR3 protein: CASSLTGGLTEAFF

V gene: TRBV19
clone size: .
CDR3 protein: CASSLQAVNTEAFF

V gene: TRBV14
clone size: .
CDR3 protein: CASSPPGQGTNEKLFF